The 28 T cell receptor beta chains listed next were all sequenced from one sample in a study of regulatory T cells in long-lasting Graves disease. With iRepertoire HTBI primers and Arm-PCR of CDR3 regions, TCR beta libraries were built. TCRdb re-called the multiplex PCR reads with MiXCR, one entry per CDR3 protein. The table lists about 540,000 distinct CDR3 sequences, roughly 13% of them singletons. Time point meaning: newly diagnosed GD, antithyroid drugs for less than 3 months. PBMCs were the source of the RNA used for TCR sequencing. This same sample was also part of a study on T cells in Graves' hyperthyroidism and ophthalmopathy.

This specimen consisted of peripheral blood mononuclear cells (PBMCs), obtained at new diagnosis, from a patient treated with antithyroid drugs. Receptors were obtained from a man aged 30 to 45 with Graves disease.

This chain links TRBV29-1 with TRBJ2-3; D gene ambiguous. V lost 4 bases, J lost 7 bases, and 6 bases lay in between. The CDR3 runs 10 residues. Germline lookup yields CDR1 SQVTM and CDR2 ANQGSEA. The CDR3 protein is CSVGSHTQYF. The CDR3 DNA sequence: TGCAGCGTTGGGTCTCATACGCAGTATTTT.

A few counts support this clonotype. The rearrangement uses TRBV3-1 and TRBJ2-5; no definite D call. Germline CDR1 is LGHDT and CDR2 is YNNKEL (reference sequence). The CDR3 consists of 12 residues. V was clipped by 1 base and J by 6 bases, with 6 bases between them. CDR3 sequence (DNA): TGTGCCAGCAGCCAAGGTTTGAAGACCCAGTACTTC. This gives the protein CASSQGLKTQYF.

This clonotype came up once. DNA of the CDR3: TGTGCCACGCAGGGGGAGGATTATGGCTACACCTTC. Its protein is CATQGEDYGYTF. The V call is TRBV5-4, the J call TRBJ1-2; TRBD1 matches at 7 bases. With 9 bases clipped from V and 5 bases from J, the junction kept 7 bases outside the gene matches. This CDR3 has 12 residues. Germline CDR1 is SGHNT and CDR2 is YYREEE (reference sequence).

Concerning this clonotype: Given a much more abundant clone one base away, this may be a read error. Likely a read error: the CDR3 ends without its conserved phenylalanine or tryptophan. The V and J genes are TRBV11-2 and TRBJ1-1; D is undetermined. The CDR3 is 13 amino acids. V lost 0 bases to trimming and J lost 6 bases, with 8 bases between them. Germline V CDR1 and CDR2: SGHAT, FQNNGV. CDR3 DNA: TGTGCCAGCAGCTTAGAAGGGCGCGCTGAAGCTTTCTCT. Translating gives CASSLEGRAEAFS.

This chain uses TRBV30 with TRBJ2-3, with D possibly being TRBD1 or TRBD2 (6 bases each). V was clipped by 2 bases and J by 5 bases, with 17 bases between them. This CDR3 has 15 residues. Germline values: CDR1 GTSNPN, CDR2 SVGIG (reference sequence). In DNA form, the CDR3 reads TGTGCCTGGAGTTCGGGAGTGGGGGCAGGAGATACGCAGTATTTT. Residues: CAWSSGVGAGDTQYF.

This sequence joins TRBV12-3 or TRBV12-4 and TRBJ2-1, with TRBD2 matching over 8 bases. Unmatched junction bases numbered 3, after V lost 1 base and J lost 7 bases. The CDR3 is made up of 14 amino acids. The CDR3 protein is CASSLGPSGNEQFF. The CDR3 DNA sequence: TGTGCCAGCAGTTTAGGGCCTAGCGGGAATGAGCAGTTCTTC.

This clonotype was seen ten or more times. The chain couples TRBV6-1 to TRBJ2-1; possibly TRBD1 for D (5 bases). This CDR3 has 19 amino acids. V shed 4 bases and J shed 0 bases, with 22 bases lying between them. CDR1 and CDR2 from the germline V gene are MNHNS and SASEGT. The CDR3 region is CASSAEWAGYFRSYNEQFF. In DNA, the CDR3 is TGTGCCAGCAGTGCGGAGTGGGCAGGGTATTTTCGCTCCTACAATGAGCAGTTCTTC.

This clonotype was counted a few times. This chain links TRBV9 with TRBJ1-1; TRBD1 is a possible D gene (5 bases). CDR3 length: 11 residues. Per the germline V gene, CDR1 is SGDLS and CDR2 is YYNGEE. Trimming removed 7 bases from V and 6 bases from J, with 10 bases in between. CDR3 coding DNA: TGTGCCAGCGGCCGACAGCCTGAAGCTTTCTTT. Protein sequence: CASGRQPEAFF.

This clonotype was seen a few times. This chain joins TRBV7-9 and TRBJ1-2; D is undetermined. Germline V gene sequence: CDR1 SEHNR, CDR2 FQNEAQ (reference sequence). Trimming removed 5 bases at V and 8 bases at J, with 21 bases between. CDR3 length equals 15 residues. CDR3 protein: CASSRTSPGRWGYTF. CDR3 DNA: TGTGCCAGCAGCCGCACATCCCCCGGACGTTGGGGCTACACCTTC.

This clonotype was counted many times. The V gene is TRBV11-3, the J gene TRBJ2-3; tentatively, D is TRBD1 (6 bases). The length of the CDR3 is 15 residues. Trimming shortened V by 1 base and J by 4 bases, and 12 bases separated the two germline ends. Germline lookup yields CDR1 SGHNT and CDR2 YENEEA. CDR3 loop: CASSLGWGQPDTQYF. In nucleotides, the CDR3 is TGTGCCAGCAGCTTAGGGTGGGGGCAGCCAGATACGCAGTATTTT.

This clonotype appeared a few times. V usage is TRBV28 and J usage is TRBJ2-1; 8 bases agree with TRBD2. The CDR3 length is 10 residues. The V gene's germline CDR1 is MDHEN and CDR2 SYDVKM. The trim removed 5 bases at V and 15 bases at J, leaving 3 bases unmatched. CDR3 residues: CASSGTRSFF. The CDR3 coding sequence is TGTGCCAGCAGTGGGACTAGGTCGTTCTTC.

This clonotype was detected only a few times. DNA for the CDR3: TGTGCCTGGAGTCCCCCGACTAGCGGGACATCCTACGAGCAGTACTTC. Its protein is CAWSPPTSGTSYEQYF. The chain recombines TRBV30 with TRBJ2-7; 11 nucleotides agree with TRBD2. CDR3 size: 16 residues. J gave up 1 base and V 2 bases, and 7 bases lay outside the gene matches. CDR1 is GTSNPN, CDR2 SVGIG, per germline (reference sequence).

The chain uses TRBV7-3 and TRBJ1-5; D not resolved. This CDR3 region has 13 residues. Between the trimmed V and J ends, which lost 5 bases and 9 bases, there was a span of 14 bases. Germline V gives CDR1 SGHTA, CDR2 FQGTGA. CDR3 loop: CASSRDREGPQHF. As DNA, the CDR3 is TGTGCCAGCAGCCGCGACCGGGAGGGGCCCCAGCATTTT.

Notes on this clonotype: Since a far larger clone is one base different, this is likely a read error. V is TRBV11-2 and J is TRBJ1-1, with 8 positions matching TRBD1. Germline CDR1 SGHAT, CDR2 FQNNGV. Unmatched junction bases numbered 1, after V lost 1 base and J lost 3 bases. This CDR3 has 14 amino acids. The CDR3 loop is CASSLGRGHTEAFF. CDR3 coding DNA: TGTGCCAGCAGCTTAGGCAGGGGGCACACTGAAGCTTTCTTT.

This clonotype was observed a handful of times. This sequence joins TRBV6-2 or TRBV6-3 and TRBJ2-7; the match to TRBD1 covers 10 bases. The CDR3 length is 15 residues. The junction had 13 bases not matched to a gene; V was cut back by 7 bases and J by 7 bases. Per the germline V gene, CDR1 is MNHEY and CDR2 is SVGEGT. This CDR3 reads CASTPRRDRGGEQYF. CDR3 in DNA: TGTGCCAGCACCCCACGCCGGGACAGGGGAGGAGAGCAGTACTTC.

This clonotype was detected many times. V gene TRBV11-2 combines with J gene TRBJ2-7; tentative D call: TRBD1 (6 bases). V was cut by 1 base and J by 6 bases, with 10 bases left in between. The CDR3 has 13 amino acids. Germline CDR1 and CDR2: SGHAT and FQNNGV. The CDR3 DNA follows: TGTGCCAGCAGCTTAGTGGGGGCTGGCGAGCAGTACTTC. The encoded protein is CASSLVGAGEQYF.

This clonotype appeared a few times. The chain has TRBV5-1 and TRBJ2-7, with TRBD2 matching over 9 bases. The CDR3 is 16 amino acids. The V gene end was trimmed by 0 bases and the J gene end by 2 bases; junction bases not matched to a gene: 6. The germline V gene encodes CDR1 SGHRS and CDR2 YFSETQ. The CDR3 sequence: CASSLALRGGAYEQYF. In DNA form, the CDR3 reads TGCGCCAGCAGCTTGGCCCTACGCGGGGGGGCCTACGAGCAGTACTTC.

This clonotype appeared many times. The genes are TRBV20-1 and TRBJ2-5; TRBD2 matches 9 bases. The CDR3 extends over 15 amino acids. The V gene end was trimmed by 0 bases and the J gene end by 4 bases; junction bases not matched to a gene: 6. CDR1 is DFQATT, CDR2 SNEGSKA, per germline (reference sequence). The CDR3 region has the DNA TGCAGTGCTAGAGAGGCTAGCGGGATAGGAGAGACCCAGTACTTC. Protein sequence: CSAREASGIGETQYF.

This clonotype came up many times. The rearrangement uses TRBV10-3 and TRBJ1-5; D possibly corresponds to TRBD1 (5 bases). In germline, CDR1 is ENHRY, CDR2 SYGVKD. The germline V and J ends were trimmed by 3 bases and 9 bases, with 12 bases remaining between them. CDR3 length: 13 residues. The CDR3 DNA sequence: TGTGCCATCAGTGATGAGTCTGGGGGGCCCCAGCATTTT. Its translation is CAISDESGGPQHF.

At least ten counts were recorded for this clonotype. The chain employs TRBV27 and TRBJ1-6, with 8 bases identical to TRBD1. This CDR3 is 14 amino acids long. Germline V CDR1 and CDR2: MNHEY, SMNVEV (reference sequence). The V and J ends lost 8 bases and 8 bases, in that order; junction bases with no gene match: 8. The CDR3 loop is CASGPTGAHSPLHF. As DNA, the CDR3 is TGTGCCAGCGGACCGACAGGGGCGCATTCACCCCTCCACTTT.

This clonotype showed up just a few times. The chain carries TRBV29-1 and TRBJ1-1, with D unresolved. V was cut by 4 bases and J by 0 bases, with 9 bases left in between. CDR1 is SQVTM, CDR2 ANQGSEA, per germline. The CDR3 is 13 residues long. CDR3 residues: CSVALGLNTEAFF. CDR3 sequence (DNA): TGCAGCGTTGCCCTCGGACTGAACACTGAAGCTTTCTTT.

This clonotype was detected a few times. The V gene is TRBV14, the J gene TRBJ2-2, with 11 bases fitting TRBD2. The CDR3 has 15 residues. The V and J ends lost 5 bases and 6 bases, in that order; junction bases with no gene match: 5. Germline CDR1 SGHDN, CDR2 FVKESK. DNA of the CDR3: TGTGCCAGCAGCGGTACTAGCGGGAGTCCCGGGGAGCTGTTTTTT. This translates into CASSGTSGSPGELFF.

The V and J genes are TRBV27 and TRBJ2-3; tentatively, D is TRBD2 (6 bases). Germline values: CDR1 MNHEY, CDR2 SMNVEV (reference sequence). Trimming stripped 3 bases from V and 1 base from J, with 11 bases between. This CDR3 has 15 amino acids. The CDR3 DNA reads as TGTGCCAGCAGTTTCCAGGGAGGAGGCACAGATACGCAGTATTTT. Translation: CASSFQGGGTDTQYF.

This clonotype has a count of ten or more. The CDR3 loop is CASSLAGTGTEAFF. CDR3 bases: TGTGCCAGCAGTTTGGCCGGGACAGGCACTGAAGCTTTCTTT. The V and J genes are TRBV12-3 or TRBV12-4 and TRBJ1-1; TRBD1 agrees at 8 bases. V dropped 3 bases and J dropped 4; count of bases not matched to a gene: 4. CDR3 length: 14 residues.

This clonotype was seen many times. This sequence joins TRBV5-1 and TRBJ2-7, with 11 nucleotides matching TRBD2. Per germline, CDR1 SGHRS and CDR2 YFSETQ. CDR3 length: 14 residues. The J segment lost 6 bases and the V segment lost 2 bases, leaving 4 bases of the junction unmatched. The CDR3 coding sequence is TGCGCCAGCAGCTTAACTAGCGGGAGAAGCGAGCAGTACTTC. This sequence encodes CASSLTSGRSEQYF.

There are many counts of this clonotype. The chain combines TRBV7-9 with TRBJ2-3; unclear D gene. CDR1 and CDR2 from the germline V gene are SEHNR and FQNEAQ (reference sequence). Trimming took off 4 bases at V and 1 base at J, with 18 bases between the two ends. This CDR3 spans 17 amino acids. Written as DNA, the CDR3 is TGTGCCAGCAGCTCATTAGAGGTCACGGTGGGCACAGATACGCAGTATTTT. This gives the protein CASSSLEVTVGTDTQYF. Full variable domain (outside the CDR3, taken from reference TRBV7-9 and TRBJ2-3): DTGVSQNPRHKITKRGQNVTFRCDPISEHNRLYWYRQTLGQGPEFLTYFQNEAQLEKSRLLSDRFSAERPKGSFSTLEIQRTEQGDSAMYLCASSSLEVTVGTDTQYFGPGTRLTVL.

The genes are TRBV6-5 and TRBJ2-1; TRBD2 matches at 14 bases. The CDR3 consists of 24 residues. Germline assignment: CDR1 MNHEY and CDR2 SVGAGI. The ends lost 0 bases at V and 4 bases at J; junction bases unmatched: 23. The CDR3 reads CASSYSPRGTSGSRQLVGYNEQFF. Written as DNA, the CDR3 is TGTGCCAGCAGTTACTCGCCCCGTGGGACTAGCGGGAGTAGGCAGTTAGTAGGTTACAATGAGCAGTTCTTC.

This clonotype appeared a few times. The chain carries TRBV24-1 and TRBJ1-3; D gene unclear. V was pared by 7 bases and J by 2 bases, with 14 bases between. Germline loops: CDR1 KGHDR, CDR2 SFDVKD. The CDR3 is 15 amino acids. CDR3 residues: CATSASGFAGNTIYF. The CDR3 DNA follows: TGTGCCACCAGCGCATCGGGGTTCGCTGGAAACACCATATATTTT.